The 22 T cell receptor beta chains in this list originate from one sample, sequenced in a study of lymphopenia after photon versus proton radiotherapy. Some clones are missing from TCRdb's copy, which holds only in-frame ones; the method was immunoSEQ multiplex PCR. The sample includes approximately 170,000 clones, about 85% of them seen just once. This specimen consisted of peripheral blood, obtained from a patient treated with photon-based radiotherapy. The receptors here all came from a man between 45 and 60 years old with gastric cancer.

The gene calls are TRBV4-1 and TRBJ1-5; D is unclear. The CDR3 is 16 residues long. The ends were cut back, 4 bases at V and 0 bases at J, with 13 bases in the middle. Germline V gene data show CDR1 as MGHRA and CDR2 as YSYEKL. The CDR3 region is CASSPRGDLSNQPQHF. CDR3 bases: TGCGCCAGCAGCCCCCGTGGAGACCTTAGCAATCAGCCCCAGCATTTT.

V is TRBV27 and J is TRBJ1-1; D gene uncertain. The CDR3 is 13 amino acids. V was pared by 3 bases and J by 1 base, with 6 bases between. CDR1 is MNHEY and CDR2 is SMNVEV in the germline V gene (reference sequence). The CDR3 DNA is TGTGCCAGCAGTTTCTGGGGGAACACTGAAGCTTTCTTT. This sequence encodes CASSFWGNTEAFF.

The chain recombines TRBV19 with TRBJ2-1; TRBD2 might be the D (6 bases). Trimming left V 0 bases short and J 0 bases short, with 9 bases between. From germline, CDR1 is LNHDA and CDR2 SQIVND (reference sequence). The CDR3 runs to 16 residues. The CDR3 coding sequence is TGTGCCAGTAGTATAGAACGCGGGGTCTCCTACAATGAGCAGTTCTTC. The encoded protein is CASSIERGVSYNEQFF.

The V and J genes are TRBV12-5 and TRBJ2-5; 8 bases fit TRBD2. The CDR3 length is 15 residues. Germline CDR1 and CDR2: LGHNT and FRNRAP. The ends lost 0 bases at V and 4 bases at J; junction bases unmatched: 4. CDR3 region: CASGLVRAGGETQYF. The CDR3 DNA is TGTGCTAGTGGTTTGGTACGCGCGGGAGGAGAGACCCAGTACTTC.

In the case of this clone: Within the sample, other DNA sequences also encode this same CDR3. The chain links TRBV5-1 to TRBJ2-7; either TRBD1 or TRBD2 may fit D (5 bases each). CDR3 length equals 15 residues. Trimming removed 0 bases from V and 0 bases from J, with 10 bases in between. Looked up from germline, CDR1 is SGHRS and CDR2 is YFSETQ. The CDR3 coding sequence is TGCGCCAGCAGCTTGGGAGGGACCAGCTCCTACGAGCAGTACTTC. This sequence encodes CASSLGGTSSYEQYF.

The V call is TRBV29-1, the J call TRBJ1-1; the match to TRBD1 covers 7 bases. The CDR3 length is 12 residues. Germline V gene sequence: CDR1 SQVTM, CDR2 ANQGSEA. V lost 6 bases and J lost 1; bases outside the gene matches: 2. CDR3 in amino acids: CSVRQGNTEAFF. CDR3 nucleotides: TGCAGCGTGCGACAGGGGAACACTGAAGCTTTCTTT.

This clone has a single count. V gene TRBV9 combines with J gene TRBJ1-1, with 10 bases fitting TRBD1. This CDR3 has 14 amino acids. CDR1 SGDLS and CDR2 YYNGEE come from the germline V gene. Unmatched junction bases numbered 4, after V lost 3 bases and J lost 5 bases. This CDR3 reads CASSGTGGRTEAFF. The CDR3 bases are TGTGCCAGCAGCGGGACAGGGGGAAGAACTGAAGCTTTCTTT.

The CDR3 sequence: CASRGGGTEAFF. The CDR3 DNA sequence: TGTGCCAGCAGAGGGGGTGGCACTGAAGCTTTCTTT. This chain uses TRBV27 with TRBJ1-1; possible D gene TRBD1, 6 bases. The CDR3 has 12 amino acids. Trimming pared 6 bases from V and 4 bases from J, leaving 9 bases between. Germline V lookup: CDR1 MNHEY, CDR2 SMNVEV (reference sequence).

This clone has a single count. The rearrangement links TRBV9 to TRBJ1-4; D remains ambiguous. This CDR3 is built from 14 residues. The ends were cut back, 4 bases at V and 0 bases at J, with 7 bases in the middle. The germline CDR1 and CDR2 sequences are SGDLS and YYNGEE. CDR3 coding DNA: TGTGCCAGCAGCCCGGCTGCAACTAATGAAAAACTGTTTTTT. It is translated as CASSPAATNEKLFF.

The CDR3 region has the DNA TGTGCCAGCAGTTACAGGGTCGGCTACGAGCAGTACTTC. Translation: CASSYRVGYEQYF. V gene TRBV27 combines with J gene TRBJ2-7; the D gene is possibly TRBD1 (6 bases). Germline loops: CDR1 MNHEY, CDR2 SMNVEV (reference sequence). V was pared by 4 bases and J by 3 bases, with 10 bases between. This CDR3 is 13 amino acids long.

This clone was found a few times. The chain joins TRBV29-1 to TRBJ2-7; 7 bases fit TRBD1. CDR1 and CDR2 from the germline V gene are SQVTM and ANQGSEA. The V gene end was trimmed by 2 bases and the J gene end by 1 base; junction bases not matched to a gene: 5. The CDR3 covers 14 residues. The CDR3 DNA reads as TGCAGCGTTGAAAAGAGACAGGGTTCCTACGAGCAGTACTTC. Translation gives CSVEKRQGSYEQYF.

J is TRBJ2-7 and V is TRBV5-4; a weak D match, TRBD1 (6 bases). Germline values: CDR1 SGHNT, CDR2 YYREEE (reference sequence). The V and J ends lost 1 base and 3 bases respectively, with 23 bases between them. CDR3 length equals 18 residues. CDR3 loop: CASSLRGRGLGRDYEQYF. The DNA for the CDR3 is TGTGCCAGCAGCTTGCGGGGCAGGGGATTGGGACGTGACTACGAGCAGTACTTC.

This chain joins TRBV19 and TRBJ1-4, with 7 bases lining up with TRBD1. From germline, CDR1 is LNHDA and CDR2 SQIVND (reference sequence). The CDR3 extends over 15 amino acids. V lost 6 bases to trimming and J lost 3 bases; unmatched junction nucleotides: 7. CDR3 residues: CASRPTGEANEKLFF. CDR3 DNA: TGTGCCAGTAGGCCAACAGGGGAAGCTAATGAAAAACTGTTTTTT.

This sequence joins TRBV19 and TRBJ1-2, with D tentatively TRBD1 (5 bases). Germline lookup yields CDR1 LNHDA and CDR2 SQIVND (reference sequence). V was pared by 3 bases and J by 7 bases, with 12 bases between. This CDR3 spans 13 amino acids. CDR3 amino acids: CASSIGQGAGYTF. CDR3 nucleotides: TGTGCCAGTAGTATTGGCCAGGGAGCTGGCTACACCTTC.

The V and J genes are TRBV5-4 and TRBJ2-1; the match to TRBD2 covers 9 bases. V shed 6 bases and J 7 bases; nucleotides not matched to a gene: 8. CDR3 length equals 14 residues. The germline V gene encodes CDR1 SGHNT and CDR2 YYREEE (reference sequence). CDR3 sequence reads: CASNRGRGQNEQFF. CDR3 nucleotide sequence: TGTGCCAGCAACCGCGGGAGGGGGCAAAATGAGCAGTTCTTC. Using reference TRBV5-4 and TRBJ2-1 for the parts outside the CDR3, the full variable domain is ETGVTQSPTHLIKTRGQQVTLRCSSQSGHNTVSWYQQALGQGPQFIFQYYREEENGRGNFPPRFSGLQFPNYSSELNVNALELDDSALYLCASNRGRGQNEQFFGPGTRLTVL.

The chain joins TRBV4-3 to TRBJ1-5; TRBD1 matches at 11 bases. The CDR3 loop spans 17 amino acids. From germline, CDR1 is LGHNA and CDR2 YSLEER. V lost 3 bases to trimming and J lost 3 bases; unmatched junction nucleotides: 7. The CDR3 spells CASSQRTGQGVNQPQHF. The CDR3 DNA reads TGCGCCAGCAGCCAGAGAACGGGACAGGGGGTCAATCAGCCCCAGCATTTT.

The chain has TRBV27 and TRBJ2-1; the D gene could be TRBD1 or TRBD2 (6 bases each). Germline loops: CDR1 MNHEY, CDR2 SMNVEV (reference sequence). The CDR3 contains 15 residues. Trimming stripped 4 bases from V and 8 bases from J, with 18 bases between. The CDR3 nucleotides read TGTGCCAGCAGTTCGATAAAGACTAGGGGGGATGAGCAGTTCTTC. It codes for CASSSIKTRGDEQFF.

The chain couples TRBV30 to TRBJ2-5; no clear D. The CDR3 consists of 14 residues. V dropped 0 bases and J dropped 3 bases, with 11 bases sitting between them. Germline CDR1 GTSNPN, CDR2 SVGIG (reference sequence). Written as DNA, the CDR3 is TGTGCCTGGAGTGTTGCCGACGGCAAAGAGACCCAGTACTTC. This codes for CAWSVADGKETQYF.

This sequence joins TRBV4-2 and TRBJ2-2; D remains unclear. The germline gives CDR1 LGHNA, CDR2 YNFKEQ. V was shortened by 0 bases and J by 6 bases, with 8 bases between the two germline ends. The CDR3 loop spans 14 amino acids. The CDR3 loop is CASSQENSAGELFF. The CDR3 nucleotides read TGTGCCAGCAGCCAAGAGAACAGCGCCGGGGAGCTGTTTTTT.

The chain carries TRBV6-1 and TRBJ1-2, with D perhaps TRBD1 (6 bases). Germline CDR1 MNHNS, CDR2 SASEGT. V lost 4 bases and J lost 0, with 18 bases in between. The CDR3 length is 17 residues. The CDR3 spells CASSGRTASNPNYGYTF. Written as DNA, the CDR3 is TGTGCCAGCAGTGGGAGGACAGCCTCGAACCCTAACTATGGCTACACCTTC.

The gene calls are TRBV7-8 and TRBJ1-3; no clear D gene. Germline CDR1 is SGHVS and CDR2 is FQNEAQ. CDR3 length: 12 residues. V was pared by 5 bases and J by 2 bases, with 4 bases between. The CDR3 loop is CASSRTGNTIYF. The CDR3 DNA is TGTGCCAGCAGCCGTACTGGAAACACCATATATTTT.

This clone was seen a single time. J is TRBJ2-1 and V is TRBV5-1; TRBD2 matches at 9 bases. The germline V gene has CDR1 SGHRS and CDR2 YFSETQ. Losses at the gene ends were 2 bases for V and 7 bases for J; bases not matched to a gene: 7. This CDR3 region has 15 residues. CDR3 bases: TGCGCCAGCAGCTTTATGGCGGGAGGGCCAAATGAGCAGTTCTTC. Translating gives CASSFMAGGPNEQFF.